This T cell receptor beta chain was obtained from a study of blood T cell repertoires in COVID-19. Study-wide background: PBMCs, B-cell-depleted T cells, or T cells provided the cDNA or gDNA that made up the material.

In the authors' methods: Counts of nucleated cells, estimated from reference gene primer amplification, were obtained. Profiled with immunoSEQ multiplex PCR; TCRdb holds only in-frame clones, not every one. For V, J and clone size, that table is used; D and trimming come from the DNA. The repertoire holds about 350,000 clones, with roughly 90% as singletons. CDR3 length: 15 residues. Germline trimming cut 7 bases from V and 5 bases from J; bases unmatched to any gene: 9. Germline V CDR1 and CDR2: LNHDA, SQIVND (reference sequence). Only one count was recorded for this clone. All exposed participants met a person with COVID-19 within 2 weeks before entering the study.

The sample taken for sequencing was PBMCs or T cells enriched from blood (not recorded which). The receptor was isolated from a woman aged 30 to 39 who had been exposed to COVID-19. The chain has TRBV19 and TRBJ2-1, with 9 bases that match TRBD1. In DNA, the CDR3 is TGTGCCAGTATCCCGGGACAGGGTTTAGACAATGAGCAGTTCTTC. It specifies CASIPGQGLDNEQFF.